The next 29 T cell receptor beta chains were all read from a single sample in a study of breast tumors, draining lymph nodes, adjacent tissues. The lymph nodes were axillary draining lymph nodes from breast cancer patients. TCRdb reprocessed the multiplex PCR reads with MiXCR, giving one entry per CDR3 protein. This sample carries approximately 170,000 distinct CDR3 sequences, roughly a third of them seen once, and the ten largest clones take 3.5% to 4.5%. The sample taken for sequencing was axillary lymph node tissue. These receptors all come from a female donor with breast cancer. Some clones in this sample may be carry-over from other donors' samples.

Concerning this clonotype: This may be a read error, as it is one base from a much larger clone. V usage is TRBV13 and J usage is TRBJ1-2; D not resolved. The CDR3 extends over 14 amino acids. The germline CDR1 and CDR2 sequences are PRHDT and FYEKMQ (reference sequence). Between the trimmed V and J ends, which lost 6 bases and 6 bases, there was a span of 17 bases. The CDR3 bases are TGTGCCAGCAGTCCCTGGGAAAGAAAGGATGGCTACACCTTC. Protein product: CASSPWERKDGYTF. Looking up the rest from reference TRBV13 and TRBJ1-2 gives the full variable domain: AAGVIQSPRHLIKEKRETATLKCYPIPRHDTVYWYQQGPGQDPQFLISFYEKMQSDKGSIPDRFSAQQFSDYHSELNMSSLELGDSALYFCASSPWERKDGYTFGSGTRLTVV.

CDR3 residues: CSDRDSDVVRHEQYF. The CDR3 DNA reads as TGCAGCGACCGGGACAGTGACGTTGTTCGTCACGAGCAGTACTTC. V usage is TRBV29-1 and J usage is TRBJ2-7; TRBD1 agrees at 7 bases. Germline V gene data show CDR1 as SQVTM and CDR2 as ANQGSEA. This CDR3 contains 15 residues. After removal of 7 bases from V and 5 bases from J, the junction contained 17 bases not matched to a gene.

This clonotype came up many times. V and J are TRBV10-3 and TRBJ2-7, with unresolved D. The CDR3 loop spans 11 amino acids. Per the germline V gene, CDR1 is ENHRY and CDR2 is SYGVKD. V was shortened by 2 bases and J by 9 bases, with 8 bases between the two germline ends. The CDR3 is CAISEGIGQYF. The DNA for the CDR3 is TGTGCCATCAGTGAGGGTATCGGGCAGTACTTC.

This clonotype was picked up a small number of times. The junction departs from germline at one end; a sequencing error may be responsible. This sequence joins TRBV6-6 and TRBJ1-2; TRBD1 aligns across 7 bases. The CDR3 runs to 15 residues. Germline CDR1 MNHNY, CDR2 SVGAGI (reference sequence). CDR3 loop: CASSHSGDRSYGYTF. CDR3 coding DNA: TGTGCCAGCAGTCACTCGGGGGACAGATCCTATGGCTACACCTTC.

This clonotype has a count of ten or more. This chain links TRBV11-3 with TRBJ2-1; TRBD1 might be the D (5 bases). V gave up 0 bases and J gave up 3 bases, with 9 bases separating them. Germline V CDR1 and CDR2: SGHNT, YENEEA. The CDR3 is made up of 15 amino acids. CDR3 sequence reads: CASSLEAGLYNEQFF. CDR3 coding DNA: TGTGCCAGCAGCTTAGAAGCAGGGCTCTACAATGAGCAGTTCTTC.

This clonotype was detected ten times or more. The rearrangement links TRBV6-5 to TRBJ2-2, with 7 bases that match TRBD1. Trimming removed 9 bases from V and 1 base from J; junction bases left unmatched: 2. Per germline, CDR1 MNHEY and CDR2 SVGAGI. This CDR3 region has 13 residues. CDR3 protein: CASRTGNTGELFF. The CDR3 region has the DNA TGTGCCAGTCGGACAGGGAACACCGGGGAGCTGTTTTTT.

Many counts were recorded for this clonotype. The chain employs TRBV2 and TRBJ1-5; no definite D call. Germline assignment: CDR1 SNHLY and CDR2 FYNNEI. The CDR3 runs to 17 residues. Trimming cost V 3 bases and J 0 bases, with 15 bases left between them. The CDR3 DNA sequence: TGTGCCAGCAGTGAGCAGGCTACGTATTATAGCAATCAGCCCCAGCATTTT. This encodes CASSEQATYYSNQPQHF. The variable domain in full, with the rest retrieved from reference TRBV2 and TRBJ1-5, is EPEVTQTPSHQVTQMGQEVILRCVPISNHLYFYWYRQILGQKVEFLVSFYNNEISEKSEIFDDQFSVERPDGSNFTLKIRSTKLEDSAMYFCASSEQATYYSNQPQHFGDGTRLSIL.

A single count supports this clonotype. The rearrangement uses TRBV7-9 and TRBJ2-2; maybe TRBD1 (5 bases). The CDR3 runs 14 residues. V shed 1 base and J shed 8 bases, with 11 bases lying between them. Germline CDR1 is SEHNR and CDR2 is FQNEAQ (reference sequence). CDR3 protein: CASSLGVGEGELFF. Written as DNA, the CDR3 is TGTGCCAGCAGCTTAGGGGTAGGGGAAGGGGAGCTGTTTTTT.

The genes are TRBV20-1 and TRBJ1-2, with a weak D call TRBD1 (5 bases). The CDR3 sequence is 14 residues long. V shed 0 bases and J shed 8 bases, with 16 bases lying between them. Per germline, CDR1 DFQATT and CDR2 SNEGSKA (reference sequence). CDR3 nucleotides: TGCAGTGCTAGAGATCTTTACAGGCCCTGGGGCTACACCTTC. This codes for CSARDLYRPWGYTF.

The chain employs TRBV6-2 or TRBV6-3 and TRBJ2-2; 10 bases are shared with TRBD2. After removal of 4 bases from V and 6 bases from J, the junction contained 5 bases not matched to a gene. The CDR3 runs to 15 residues. Germline loops: CDR1 MNHEY, CDR2 SVGEGT. CDR3 bases: TGTGCCAGCAGTTTCCTAGCGGGGGTATCCGGGGAGCTGTTTTTT. Encoded protein: CASSFLAGVSGELFF.

This clonotype has more than one count but fewer than ten. This may be a read error: a much more frequent sequence differs by one nucleotide. The rearrangement joins TRBV5-4 to TRBJ2-5, with D possibly being TRBD1 (6 bases). This CDR3 has 15 residues. Germline values: CDR1 SGHNT, CDR2 YYREEE (reference sequence). The CDR3: CVSSTRQGHQETQYF. As DNA, the CDR3 is TGTGTCAGCAGCACAAGGCAGGGGCATCAAGAGACCCAGTACTTC.

This clonotype came up a few times. The chain is built from TRBV29-1 and TRBJ1-1; possibly TRBD1 for D (6 bases). Germline V lookup: CDR1 SQVTM, CDR2 ANQGSEA. Trimming pared 6 bases from V and 2 bases from J, leaving 16 bases between. This CDR3 is built from 14 residues. This CDR3 reads CSVLALTGNTEAFF. The DNA of the CDR3 is TGCAGCGTACTAGCCTTGACAGGAAACACTGAAGCTTTCTTT.

The sample holds many counts of this clonotype. Just one base apart from a much larger clone, this may be a read error. The chain couples TRBV20-1 to TRBJ2-7; D tentatively fits TRBD1 or TRBD2 (5 bases each). CDR1 and CDR2 (germline): DFQATT, SNEGSKA (reference sequence). The CDR3 is 11 amino acids. CDR3 sequence (DNA): TGCAGTGCTAGGGGACGGGACGAGCAGTCCTTC. This codes for CSARGRDEQSF.

In its sample, this clonotype was seen many times. The chain has TRBV7-9 and TRBJ1-2; TRBD1 aligns across 11 bases. Germline V CDR1 and CDR2: SEHNR, FQNEAQ (reference sequence). This CDR3 is 16 amino acids long. The junction had 5 bases not matched to a gene; V was cut back by 5 bases and J by 0 bases. In DNA, the CDR3 is TGTGCCAGCAGCCTAGGGACAGGGGGGACTAACTATGGCTACACCTTC. Protein: CASSLGTGGTNYGYTF. The full variable domain, its missing parts supplied by reference TRBV7-9 and TRBJ1-2, is DTGVSQNPRHKITKRGQNVTFRCDPISEHNRLYWYRQTLGQGPEFLTYFQNEAQLEKSRLLSDRFSAERPKGSFSTLEIQRTEQGDSAMYLCASSLGTGGTNYGYTFGSGTRLTVV.

This clonotype appeared a single time. A read error may account for a junction end that differs from germline. The chain has TRBV20-1 and TRBJ2-1; tentatively, D is TRBD1 (6 bases). CDR3 length: 13 residues. From germline, CDR1 is DFQATT and CDR2 SNEGSKA (reference sequence). CDR3 in amino acids: CSARDHGDNERFF. The CDR3 DNA follows: TGCAGTGCTAGAGATCACGGGGACAATGAGCGGTTCTTC.

The table lists this clonotype with many counts. The chain joins TRBV6-5 to TRBJ1-2, with D maybe TRBD1 (5 bases). This CDR3 has 14 amino acids. Looked up from germline, CDR1 is MNHEY and CDR2 is SVGAGI. Trimming shortened V by 0 bases and J by 4 bases, and 9 bases separated the two germline ends. Here the CDR3 reads CASSYSAGRYGYTF. CDR3 nucleotide sequence: TGTGCCAGCAGTTACTCCGCGGGACGCTATGGCTACACCTTC.

With respect to this clonotype: A much larger clone differs by one base, so this may be a read error. Likely a read error: the CDR3 ends without its conserved phenylalanine or tryptophan. V usage is TRBV9 and J usage is TRBJ2-5; D unclear. This CDR3 has 13 residues. The germline V and J ends were trimmed by 0 bases and 5 bases, with 8 bases remaining between them. Germline CDR1 and CDR2: SGDLS and YYNGEE. CDR3 sequence (DNA): TGTGCCAGCAGCGTAGCTAGTTTGGAGACCCAGTACTCC. Protein: CASSVASLETQYS.

This clonotype was seen ten or more times. The rearrangement joins TRBV4-2 to TRBJ2-1; no reliable D call. The CDR3 covers 16 residues. Looked up from germline, CDR1 is LGHNA and CDR2 is YNFKEQ. V lost 0 bases, J lost 0 bases, and 9 bases lay in between. The CDR3 DNA follows: TGTGCCAGCAGCCAAGATCCTCCTAGCTCCTACAATGAGCAGTTCTTC. Its translation is CASSQDPPSSYNEQFF.

This clonotype occurred many times. V is TRBV27 and J is TRBJ2-2; D not certain. V lost 3 bases and J lost 3, with 8 bases in between. Germline CDR1 MNHEY, CDR2 SMNVEV (reference sequence). The CDR3 runs to 14 residues. CDR3 residues: CASSFGKDTGELFF. In nucleotides, the CDR3 is TGTGCCAGCAGTTTTGGAAAGGACACCGGGGAGCTGTTTTTT.

This clonotype showed up just a few times. The chain is built from TRBV3-1 and TRBJ2-2; D gene uncertain. CDR1 is LGHDT, CDR2 YNNKEL, per germline (reference sequence). The CDR3 consists of 15 residues. V lost 1 base and J lost 1, with 7 bases in between. CDR3 amino acids: CASSQGLVNTGELFF. The CDR3 DNA reads as TGTGCCAGCAGCCAAGGCTTGGTGAACACCGGGGAGCTGTTTTTT.

Regarding this clonotype: A read error may be the cause here, since a much bigger clone is one base away. The rearrangement uses TRBV6-5 and TRBJ2-5, with 8 bases that match TRBD1. The V and J ends lost 5 bases and 5 bases, in that order; junction bases with no gene match: 10. This CDR3 has 15 amino acids. In germline, CDR1 is MNHEY, CDR2 SVGAGI. CDR3 region: CASSHRAGGRETQYF. CDR3 in DNA: TGTGCCAGCAGTCATCGGGCAGGGGGCCGGGAGACCCAGTACTTC.

Concerning this clonotype: An end of the junction differs from the germline gene, which may be a read error. The chain employs TRBV7-9 and TRBJ1-1, with a tentative D call TRBD1 (5 bases). The CDR3 has 16 residues. The germline CDR1 and CDR2 sequences are SEHNR and FQNEAQ (reference sequence). The CDR3 loop reads CASSTREGNMNTEALF. For the CDR3, the DNA is TGTGCCAGCAGCACCCGGGAGGGGAACATGAACACTGAAGCTCTCTTT.

The chain uses TRBV12-3 or TRBV12-4 and TRBJ1-2; 8 bases are a match to TRBD1. The V and J ends lost 3 bases and 6 bases, in that order; junction bases with no gene match: 6. The CDR3 is made up of 14 amino acids. This CDR3 reads CASSFSDRVNGYTF. The CDR3 bases are TGTGCCAGCAGTTTCTCGGACAGGGTAAATGGCTACACCTTC.

This clonotype came up many times. V usage is TRBV18 and J usage is TRBJ2-7; D is ambiguous. V lost 1 base, J lost 0 bases, and 13 bases lay in between. The CDR3 is 16 residues long. Germline values: CDR1 KGHSH, CDR2 LQKENI. CDR3 in DNA: TGTGCCAGCTCACCACGGTTCAACAGCCGCTCCTACGAGCAGTACTTC. Translated, it gives CASSPRFNSRSYEQYF.

There are many counts of this clonotype. This chain joins TRBV14 and TRBJ2-5, with 12 bases that match TRBD2. The germline gives CDR1 SGHDN, CDR2 FVKESK. The junction had 4 bases not matched to a gene; V was cut back by 0 bases and J by 2 bases. The CDR3 extends over 17 amino acids. CDR3 DNA sequence: TGTGCCAGCAGCCAAGATTTAGGACTAGCGGGGCAAGAGACCCAGTACTTC. Encoded protein: CASSQDLGLAGQETQYF.

A word on this clonotype: The junction departs from the called germline gene at one end, perhaps through a read error. The genes are TRBV5-1 and TRBJ2-2, with 9 bases lining up with TRBD1. The V gene's germline CDR1 is SGHRS and CDR2 YFSETQ. This CDR3 contains 15 residues. Here the CDR3 DNA reads TGCGCCAGCAGCACGGGACAGGGTAACACCGGGGAGCTGTCTTGG. Protein: CASSTGQGNTGELSW. The whole variable domain, filled in from reference TRBV5-1 and TRBJ2-2, reads KAGVTQTPRYLIKTRGQQVTLSCSPISGHRSVSWYQQTPGQGLQFLFEYFSETQRNKGNFPGRFSGRQFSNSRSEMNVSTLELGDSALYLCASSTGQGNTGELSWGEGSRLTVL.

This clonotype was seen a handful of times. This chain uses TRBV19 with TRBJ2-1; 7 bases map to TRBD1. CDR3 length: 16 amino acids. In germline, CDR1 is LNHDA, CDR2 SQIVND (reference sequence). Trimming removed 6 bases from V and 0 bases from J; junction bases left unmatched: 8. This CDR3 reads CASRNRGMSSYNEQFF. CDR3 nucleotides: TGTGCCAGTAGAAACAGGGGAATGAGCTCCTACAATGAGCAGTTCTTC.

This clonotype was found many times. The chain couples TRBV7-9 to TRBJ2-2, with 13 bases identical to TRBD2. The CDR3 contains 15 residues. Germline-derived CDR1 and CDR2 are SEHNR and FQNEAQ (reference sequence). The J segment lost 5 bases and the V segment lost 5 bases, leaving 2 bases of the junction unmatched. The CDR3 is CASSQGLAGTGELFF. In DNA, the CDR3 is TGTGCCAGCAGCCAGGGACTAGCGGGAACCGGGGAGCTGTTTTTT. Looking up the rest from reference TRBV7-9 and TRBJ2-2 gives the full variable domain: DTGVSQNPRHKITKRGQNVTFRCDPISEHNRLYWYRQTLGQGPEFLTYFQNEAQLEKSRLLSDRFSAERPKGSFSTLEIQRTEQGDSAMYLCASSQGLAGTGELFFGEGSRLTVL.

This clonotype was observed many times. As DNA, the CDR3 is TGTGCCAGCAGCTTAACGGGACTAGCGGGGGGGCGAGATACGCAGTATTTT. It translates to CASSLTGLAGGRDTQYF. The chain has TRBV7-3 and TRBJ2-3; TRBD2 matches 16 bases. The CDR3 loop spans 17 amino acids. V shed 0 bases, J shed 5 bases, and the junction held 2 bases outside the gene matches. Per germline, CDR1 SGHTA and CDR2 FQGTGA.